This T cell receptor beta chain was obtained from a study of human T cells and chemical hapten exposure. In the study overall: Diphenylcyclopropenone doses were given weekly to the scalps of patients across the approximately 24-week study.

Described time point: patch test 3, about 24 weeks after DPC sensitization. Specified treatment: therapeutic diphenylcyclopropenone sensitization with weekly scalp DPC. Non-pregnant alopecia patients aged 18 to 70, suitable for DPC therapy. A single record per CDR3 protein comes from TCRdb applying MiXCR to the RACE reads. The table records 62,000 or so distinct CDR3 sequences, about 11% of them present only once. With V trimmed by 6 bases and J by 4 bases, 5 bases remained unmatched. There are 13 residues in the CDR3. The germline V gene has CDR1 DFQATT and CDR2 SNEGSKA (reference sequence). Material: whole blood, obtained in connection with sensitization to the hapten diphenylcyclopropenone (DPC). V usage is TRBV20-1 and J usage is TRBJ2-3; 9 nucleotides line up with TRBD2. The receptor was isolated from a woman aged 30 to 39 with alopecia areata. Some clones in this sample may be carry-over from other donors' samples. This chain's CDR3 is CSASGLAADTQYF. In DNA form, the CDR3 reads TGCAGTGCCTCGGGACTAGCTGCAGATACGCAGTATTTT.